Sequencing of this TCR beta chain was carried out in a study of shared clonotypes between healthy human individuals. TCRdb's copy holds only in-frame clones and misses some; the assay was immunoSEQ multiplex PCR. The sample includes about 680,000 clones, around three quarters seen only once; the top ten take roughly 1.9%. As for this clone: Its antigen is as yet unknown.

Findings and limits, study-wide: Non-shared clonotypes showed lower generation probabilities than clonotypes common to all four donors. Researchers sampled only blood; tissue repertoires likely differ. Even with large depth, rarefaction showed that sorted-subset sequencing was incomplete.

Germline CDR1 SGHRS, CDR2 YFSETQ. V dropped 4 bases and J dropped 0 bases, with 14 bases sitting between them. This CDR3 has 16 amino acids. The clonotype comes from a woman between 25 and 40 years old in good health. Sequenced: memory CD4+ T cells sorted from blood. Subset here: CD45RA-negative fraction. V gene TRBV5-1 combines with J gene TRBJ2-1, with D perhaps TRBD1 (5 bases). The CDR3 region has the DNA TGCGCCAGCAGCGTACAAACAGGATACTCCTACAATGAGCAGTTCTTC. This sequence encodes CASSVQTGYSYNEQFF.